Given below is one T cell receptor beta chain in context. Antigen specificity is unknown. The data belong to a study of post-analysis software for immune sequencing data. The wider study: Disease trajectories encompassed relapsing-remitting, secondary progressive and progressive-relapsing multiple sclerosis. Broader study findings: Compared against controls, patients with multiple sclerosis displayed significantly lower normalized Chao1 diversity. Among four to six TRBV segments more frequent in patients than controls were TRBV5-6, TRBV5-1 and TRBV20-1.

Unique-molecular-identifier-tagged TCR beta cDNA libraries were used. MiXCR, run by TCRdb on the PCR reads, gives a single entry per CDR3 protein. Of hundreds of thousands of distinct CDR3 sequences in the sample, approximately 60% are singletons; the top ten hold about 10%. The CDR3 length is 18 residues. V was clipped by 2 bases and J by 0 bases, with 20 bases between them. In germline, CDR1 is MNHEY, CDR2 SVGEGT. The TCR originated in a girl aged 2 to 10 with multiple sclerosis. This chain uses TRBV6-2 or TRBV6-3 with TRBJ2-7, with TRBD1 as a possible D gene (5 bases). The sequenced material came from blood. Here the CDR3 DNA reads TGTGCCAGCAGTTACGCCTCTAGGGCAGGGCCGAGCTCCTACGAGCAGTACTTC. It specifies CASSYASRAGPSSYEQYF.